The present entry profiles one T cell receptor (beta chain) with its context. Its antigen is as yet unknown. Assay used: immunoSEQ multiplex PCR; TCRdb lists only in-frame clones, some missing. The table shows 2 million to 2.5 million clones, with 85% to 95% occurring only once. The length of the CDR3 is 16 residues. V shed 5 bases and J shed 1 base, with 16 bases lying between them. CDR1 and CDR2 from the germline V gene are SEHNR and FQNEAQ (reference sequence). This sample stems from a study of shared clonotypes between healthy human individuals. Regarding the study as a whole: In a few donors, around 5% of naive CD4 clonotypes appeared in common.

The chain uses TRBV7-9 and TRBJ2-3; weak D call: TRBD1 (5 bases). Input material: naive CD4+ T cells from PBMCs. Sample subset: CD45RA+ positively selected. The sequence derives from a man younger than 35 in good health. Some clones in this sample may be carry-over from other donors' samples. CDR3 residues: CASSPGWVTGTDTQYF. The CDR3 DNA reads as TGTGCCAGCAGCCCGGGTTGGGTGACAGGCACAGATACGCAGTATTTT.